This paragraph covers one T cell receptor (beta chain) sequence. Its cognate antigen is unknown. The sample originates from a study of OX40 agonist ivuxolimab in advanced cancers. Overall study: The mean age was 60 years, ranging from about 20 to 79, with under 90% of participants male.

Generated by immunoSEQ multiplex PCR, the TCRdb table keeps only in-frame clones and is missing some. Here the sample spans about 58,000 clones, 87% being singletons. Notes on the study in general: More expanded clones were seen, on average, in CD8+ T cells than in CD4+.

Excluded were patients having autoimmune disease history or systemic immunosuppression. On cycle 4 day 1 and cycle 7 day 1, as well as at baseline, blood was sampled. Germline values: CDR1 SGHNT, CDR2 YENEEA. This CDR3 spans 13 amino acids. V gave up 3 bases and J gave up 6 bases; unmatched junction bases: 2. This chain links TRBV11-3 with TRBJ2-7; 10 positions agree with TRBD2. The sample in question was CD4+ or CD8+ T cells sorted from blood, obtained in a trial of the OX40 agonist ivuxolimab. This receptor was obtained from an adult with an advanced solid tumor such as melanoma, head and neck, liver or kidney cancer. CDR3 in amino acids: CASSLASGSEQYF. DNA of the CDR3: TGTGCCAGCAGCTTGGCTAGCGGGAGCGAGCAGTACTTC.